Each of the 10 T cell receptor beta chains below was sequenced from the same sample in a study of T cell responses to AZD1222 COVID-19 vaccine. Method: immunoSEQ multiplex PCR; TCRdb's copy keeps in-frame clones and lacks some. The data hold some 100,000 clones, with about 90% observed a single time. The sample in question was peripheral blood, obtained on day 0 of AZD1222 vaccination. The receptors were gathered from an adult in good health.

The V gene is TRBV10-3, the J gene TRBJ1-1; D gene ambiguous. CDR1 is ENHRY, CDR2 SYGVKD, per germline. This CDR3 has 13 amino acids. Between the trimmed V and J ends, which lost 3 bases and 4 bases, there was a span of 9 bases. The CDR3 DNA reads as TGTGCCATCAGTGATAGAGTAGCCACTGAAGCTTTCTTT. Translated: CAISDRVATEAFF.

CDR3 amino acids: CASSPGPAGGTDTQYF. Written as DNA, the CDR3 is TGCGCCAGCAGCCCAGGTCCAGCGGGAGGCACAGATACGCAGTATTTT. The V gene is TRBV5-1, the J gene TRBJ2-3; 8 nucleotides agree with TRBD2. The V segment lost 4 bases and the J segment 1 base; nucleotides outside the gene matches: 8. Germline V gene data show CDR1 as SGHRS and CDR2 as YFSETQ. This CDR3 region has 16 residues.

The genes are TRBV3-1 (or the pseudogene TRBV3-2) and TRBJ1-1, with D possibly matching TRBD1 (5 bases). Germline V gene sequence: CDR1 LGHDT, CDR2 YNNKEL (reference sequence). V was pared by 2 bases and J by 11 bases, with 15 bases between. CDR3 length: 13 residues. The DNA for the CDR3 is TGTGCCAGCAGCCAACCGATGGTGGGACGCGCTTTCTTT. It yields the protein CASSQPMVGRAFF.

In this sample, this clone turned up once. The chain combines TRBV27 with TRBJ1-1, with 8 bases aligning to TRBD1. V dropped 1 base and J dropped 7; count of bases not matched to a gene: 11. CDR1 MNHEY and CDR2 SMNVEV come from the germline V gene (reference sequence). The CDR3 runs 16 residues. The CDR3 loop reads CASSLLTGASLDEAFF. DNA for the CDR3: TGTGCCAGCAGTTTATTGACAGGGGCCTCCTTAGATGAAGCTTTCTTT.

The chain is built from TRBV5-4 and TRBJ2-3; D might be TRBD1 (5 bases). The V gene's germline CDR1 is SGHNT and CDR2 YYREEE (reference sequence). V shed 4 bases and J shed 0 bases, with 12 bases lying between them. This CDR3 has 15 residues. The CDR3 sequence: CASSLTQASTDTQYF. CDR3 coding DNA: TGTGCCAGCAGCCTTACACAGGCTAGCACAGATACGCAGTATTTT.

The chain is built from TRBV5-4 and TRBJ2-5, with TRBD2 identical over 13 bases. CDR3 length equals 18 residues. CDR1 is SGHNT, CDR2 YYREEE, per germline (reference sequence). Germline trimming cut 3 bases from V and 0 bases from J; bases unmatched to any gene: 8. CDR3 region: CASSSWGLAGTHQETQYF. The CDR3 region has the DNA TGTGCCAGCAGCTCATGGGGACTAGCGGGGACCCACCAAGAGACCCAGTACTTC. Together with reference TRBV5-4 and TRBJ2-5, the CDR3 gives the full variable domain: ETGVTQSPTHLIKTRGQQVTLRCSSQSGHNTVSWYQQALGQGPQFIFQYYREEENGRGNFPPRFSGLQFPNYSSELNVNALELDDSALYLCASSSWGLAGTHQETQYFGPGTRLLVL.

This clone has a handful of counts. The chain couples TRBV28 to TRBJ1-2; D not certain. V was pared by 5 bases and J by 0 bases, with 13 bases between. CDR1 is MDHEN, CDR2 SYDVKM, per germline. CDR3 length: 15 amino acids. DNA of the CDR3: TGTGCCAGCAGTGCTAGAGGGATAGCTAACTATGGCTACACCTTC. Its protein is CASSARGIANYGYTF.

The chain has TRBV15 and TRBJ2-3; D is tentatively TRBD1 or TRBD2 (5 bases each). From germline, CDR1 is LNHNV and CDR2 YYDKDF (reference sequence). CDR3 length: 13 amino acids. V lost 4 bases and J 4 bases, leaving 9 bases between the germline ends. The CDR3 DNA reads as TGTGCCACCAGCATGGGGCGGGCAGATACGCAGTATTTT. As protein: CATSMGRADTQYF. The full variable domain, rest sourced from reference TRBV15 and TRBJ2-3, is DAMVIQNPRYQVTQFGKPVTLSCSQTLNHNVMYWYQQKSSQAPKLLFHYYDKDFNNEADTPDNFQSRRPNTSFCFLDIRSPGLGDTAMYLCATSMGRADTQYFGPGTRLTVL.

The chain couples TRBV4-1 to TRBJ2-7; perhaps D is TRBD1 or TRBD2 (6 bases each). Germline CDR1 and CDR2: MGHRA and YSYEKL. The CDR3 runs 15 residues. Trimming pared 5 bases from V and 1 base from J, leaving 15 bases between. CDR3 DNA sequence: TGCGCCAGCAGCATCCCTCAGGGGAGGTCCTACGAGCAGTACTTC. Its translation: CASSIPQGRSYEQYF.

The V and J genes are TRBV19 and TRBJ2-1; D might be TRBD2 (6 bases). Germline assignment: CDR1 LNHDA and CDR2 SQIVND (reference sequence). The V end was cut by 5 bases, the J end by 7 bases, with 12 bases between. This CDR3 contains 13 residues. DNA for the CDR3: TGTGCCAGTAGTCTGGTAGGAGGGAATGAGCAGTTCTTC. This translates into CASSLVGGNEQFF.